These 20 T cell receptor beta chains share one sample of origin, sequenced in a study of human T cells and chemical hapten exposure listed by TCRdb under 2021. Sample time point, as interpreted from the label and publication: patch test 3, about 24 weeks after DPC sensitization. Interpreted using the paper, the treatment or condition label stands for: therapeutic diphenylcyclopropenone sensitization with weekly scalp DPC. Unfractionated whole blood was collected in Tempus Blood RNA tubes, and total RNA was extracted from that blood. The library came from RACE. The listed sequencing device is NextSeq 500. TCRdb applied fastp at Q25 and MiXCR to the public reads, then kept only in-frame beta chains. Duplicate CDR3 protein sequences are folded into a single record with the most common DNA and genes. The sample records fewer than 50,000 distinct CDR3 sequences, more than 8% of which are singletons. 26% of the sample rests with the top ten.

Sequenced material: whole blood, taken in connection with sensitization to the hapten diphenylcyclopropenone (DPC). The receptors derive from a man aged 50 to 59 with alopecia areata. Some clones in this sample may be carry-over from other donors' samples.

This clonotype was seen at least ten times. The chain has TRBV7-3 and TRBJ2-5; 9 bases are a match to TRBD2. J was trimmed by 4 bases and V by 3 bases; bases with no gene match: 6. The CDR3 is 15 amino acids. In germline, CDR1 is SGHTA, CDR2 FQGTGA. DNA for the CDR3: TGTGCCAGCAGCTTGGCGGGAGGGCCCGGAGAGACCCAGTACTTC. It yields the protein CASSLAGGPGETQYF. Based on the CDR3 plus reference TRBV7-3 and TRBJ2-5, the full variable domain is GAGVSQTPSNKVTEKGKYVELRCDPISGHTALYWYRQSLGQGPEFLIYFQGTGAADDSGLPNDRFFAVRPEGSVSTLKIQRTERGDSAVYLCASSLAGGPGETQYFGPGTRLLVL.

This clonotype was observed at least ten times. The rearrangement uses TRBV6-5 and TRBJ2-5, with D unresolved. Germline V CDR1 and CDR2: MNHEY, SVGAGI. Trimming stripped 2 bases from V and 3 bases from J, with 10 bases between. The CDR3 extends over 14 amino acids. CDR3 sequence: CASSYRRPEETQYF. The DNA for the CDR3 is TGTGCCAGCAGTTACAGGCGGCCGGAAGAGACCCAGTACTTC.

This clonotype was seen repeatedly, ten times or more. The rearrangement uses TRBV12-3 or TRBV12-4 and TRBJ1-5; TRBD1 is a possible D gene (6 bases). Trimming removed 5 bases at V and 2 bases at J, with 13 bases between. The CDR3 spans 15 residues. In DNA form, the CDR3 reads TGTGCCAGCAGTGAACAGGGAGGGGGCAATCAGCCCCAGCATTTT. Encoded protein: CASSEQGGGNQPQHF.

The rearrangement uses TRBV29-1 and TRBJ2-7; D is unresolved. Deletions cut 6 bases from V and 0 bases from J, with 6 bases between. From germline, CDR1 is SQVTM and CDR2 ANQGSEA. The CDR3 sequence is 11 residues long. This CDR3 reads CSVSRSYEQYF. The CDR3 DNA reads as TGCAGCGTAAGTCGCTCCTACGAGCAGTACTTC.

This clonotype came up many times. In DNA form, the CDR3 reads TGTGCCAGCAGCCAAGGCCCGGGAGTTCCGGATACGCAGTATTTT. Protein: CASSQGPGVPDTQYF. The V call is TRBV4-2, the J call TRBJ2-3; D perhaps matches TRBD2 (6 bases). The CDR3 extends over 15 amino acids. Trimming pared 1 base from V and 6 bases from J, leaving 14 bases between. CDR1 is LGHNA and CDR2 is YNFKEQ in the germline V gene.

This clonotype was counted only a few times. Just one base apart from a much larger clone, this may be a read error. V gene TRBV5-4 combines with J gene TRBJ2-1; D possibly corresponds to TRBD2 (7 bases). CDR3 length: 14 residues. Germline V gives CDR1 SGHNT, CDR2 YYREEE (reference sequence). CDR3 bases: TGTGCCAGCAGCTTGGCCCGCGGGGGCAATGAGCGGTTCTTC. Translating gives CASSLARGGNERFF. Full variable domain (remainder filled in from reference TRBV5-4 and TRBJ2-1): ETGVTQSPTHLIKTRGQQVTLRCSSQSGHNTVSWYQQALGQGPQFIFQYYREEENGRGNFPPRFSGLQFPNYSSELNVNALELDDSALYLCASSLARGGNERFFGPGTRLTVL.

This clonotype was seen many times. The V call is TRBV6-5, the J call TRBJ2-1, with 7 bases matching TRBD2. Germline CDR1 is MNHEY and CDR2 is SVGAGI. Losses at the gene ends were 0 bases for V and 8 bases for J; bases not matched to a gene: 4. The CDR3 length is 14 residues. CDR3 nucleotide sequence: TGTGCCAGCAGTTACTCGACGGGAGGTCATGAGCAGTTCTTC. It specifies CASSYSTGGHEQFF.

This clonotype was observed a single time. J is TRBJ1-2 and V is TRBV28; D remains unclear. In germline, CDR1 is MDHEN, CDR2 SYDVKM. This CDR3 is 11 amino acids long. Trimming stripped 1 base from V and 6 bases from J, with 3 bases between. DNA for the CDR3: TGTGCCAGCAGTTTATTAGATGGCTACACCTTC. Its protein is CASSLLDGYTF.

This clonotype was counted at least ten times. This rearrangement joins TRBV19 to TRBJ2-1, with 7 positions matching TRBD1. The length of the CDR3 is 15 residues. Per the germline V gene, CDR1 is LNHDA and CDR2 is SQIVND (reference sequence). Trimming took 3 bases from V and 8 from J; bases not matched to a gene: 10. CDR3 nucleotides: TGTGCCAGTAGTATGAAAGGGGGCAGGAGCGATGAGCAGTTCTTC. Its translation: CASSMKGGRSDEQFF. Complete variable domain (other parts from reference TRBV19 and TRBJ2-1): DGGITQSPKYLFRKEGQNVTLSCEQNLNHDAMYWYRQDPGQGLRLIYYSQIVNDFQKGDIAEGYSVSREKKESFPLTVTSAQKNPTAFYLCASSMKGGRSDEQFFGPGTRLTVL.

The rearrangement joins TRBV24-1 to TRBJ2-1; D not resolved. Germline CDR1 reads KGHDR; CDR2 reads SFDVKD. CDR3 length: 16 residues. Deletions cut 0 bases from V and 7 bases from J, with 15 bases between. The CDR3 region is CATSDLRNQGKNEQFF. In DNA, the CDR3 is TGTGCCACCAGTGATTTGAGGAATCAAGGTAAAAATGAGCAGTTCTTC.

This clonotype occurred a few times. Given a much more abundant clone one base away, this may be a read error. This chain joins TRBV29-1 and TRBJ2-7; tentatively, D is TRBD1 (6 bases). V lost 6 bases and J 9 bases, leaving 21 bases between the germline ends. In germline, CDR1 is SQVTM, CDR2 ANQGSEA. This CDR3 is 13 amino acids long. The CDR3 DNA reads TGCAGCGTCCGGGACAAAGGGACCTGGGGGCAGTACTTC. This codes for CSVRDKGTWGQYF.

This clonotype was observed many times. The CDR3 DNA sequence: TGTGCCTGGAGACGACTAGCGGGAGGGAGCTCCTACAATGAGCAGTTCTTC. It encodes CAWRRLAGGSSYNEQFF. The J gene is TRBJ2-1, the V gene TRBV30, with TRBD2 identical over 14 bases. J gave up 0 bases and V 3 bases, and 4 bases lay outside the gene matches. CDR1 and CDR2 (germline): GTSNPN, SVGIG (reference sequence). CDR3 length: 17 amino acids.

In its sample, this clonotype was seen many times. The chain carries TRBV29-1 and TRBJ2-5; possibly TRBD1 or TRBD2 for D (6 bases each). Trimming left V 5 bases short and J 5 bases short, with 21 bases between. CDR3 length: 15 residues. The germline V gene encodes CDR1 SQVTM and CDR2 ANQGSEA. The CDR3 sequence is CSVLDTGAPKETQYF. The CDR3 coding sequence is TGCAGCGTTTTAGACACGGGGGCGCCGAAGGAGACCCAGTACTTC.

V usage is TRBV25-1 and J usage is TRBJ2-7; the D is unclear. Per germline, CDR1 MGHDK and CDR2 SYGVNS. The CDR3 has 16 residues. V was shortened by 1 base and J by 0 bases, with 13 bases between the two germline ends. The CDR3 nucleotides are TGTGCCAGCAGTGAATGGGGTTCCGGTGACTCCTACGAGCAGTACTTC. The encoded protein is CASSEWGSGDSYEQYF.

The chain is built from TRBV4-1 and TRBJ2-2, with 9 nucleotides matching TRBD1. Germline V gives CDR1 MGHRA, CDR2 YSYEKL. The length of the CDR3 is 15 residues. V lost 4 bases to trimming and J lost 1 base; unmatched junction nucleotides: 1. The CDR3 sequence: CASSRGQGNTGELFF. CDR3 bases: TGCGCCAGCAGCCGGGGACAGGGGAACACCGGGGAGCTGTTTTTT.

This clonotype was seen only a few times. The chain carries TRBV28 and TRBJ2-1; D is undetermined. With 4 bases removed from V and 7 bases from J, the gap between germline ends came to 2 bases. This CDR3 contains 10 residues. Germline V gene data show CDR1 as MDHEN and CDR2 as SYDVKM. This chain's CDR3 is CASSSNEQFF. CDR3 nucleotide sequence: TGTGCCAGCAGTTCTAATGAGCAGTTCTTC. The whole variable domain, filled in from reference TRBV28 and TRBJ2-1, reads DVKVTQSSRYLVKRTGEKVFLECVQDMDHENMFWYRQDPGLGLRLIYFSYDVKMKEKGDIPEGYSVSREKKERFSLILESASTNQTSMYLCASSSNEQFFGPGTRLTVL.

This clonotype was counted at least ten times. The genes are TRBV29-1 and TRBJ2-1; D is ambiguous. The CDR3 loop spans 13 amino acids. V lost 0 bases and J 5 bases, leaving 8 bases between the germline ends. CDR1 is SQVTM, CDR2 ANQGSEA, per germline. The CDR3 DNA follows: TGCAGCGTTGAAGATCTGCGGCACAATGAGCAGTTCTTC. Translation gives CSVEDLRHNEQFF.

The chain joins TRBV29-1 to TRBJ2-2, with TRBD2 matching over 8 bases. The CDR3 consists of 15 residues. The germline gives CDR1 SQVTM, CDR2 ANQGSEA. J lost 4 bases, V lost 6 bases, and 10 bases had no gene match. The CDR3 DNA reads as TGCAGCGTCACGCAAGCGGGAGTCAGCACCGGGGAGCTGTTTTTT. Translating it yields CSVTQAGVSTGELFF.

This clonotype was seen ten or more times. The rearrangement links TRBV27 to TRBJ2-7; D is unresolved. Trimming pared 5 bases from V and 2 bases from J, leaving 13 bases between. CDR1 MNHEY and CDR2 SMNVEV come from the germline V gene (reference sequence). This CDR3 has 14 amino acids. CDR3 coding DNA: TGTGCCAGCAGTCCAGATGCAGGCACCTACGAGCAGTACTTC. Amino acid sequence: CASSPDAGTYEQYF.

Concerning this clonotype: A much bigger clone sits one base away, suggesting this may be a read error. The gene calls are TRBV11-2 and TRBJ2-3; D may be TRBD2 (6 bases). Germline V lookup: CDR1 SGHAT, CDR2 FQNNGV. This CDR3 comprises 15 residues. V lost 5 bases to trimming and J lost 4 bases, with 16 bases between them. As DNA, the CDR3 is TGTGCCAGCAGCCGGTCTAGTTCGGGGGCAGATACGCAGTATTTT. Translating gives CASSRSSSGADTQYF.